The text below deals with one T cell receptor beta chain. The data are from a study of blood T cell repertoires in COVID-19. Study summary: Spain, Italy and the United States supplied samples that represented acute and convalescent COVID-19. From T cells, B-cell-depleted T cells, or PBMCs came the material, which was cDNA or gDNA.

The authors' processing: It was from reference gene primer amplification that nucleated cell counts were estimated. TCRdb keeps only in-frame clones here, not all; method: immunoSEQ multiplex PCR. D and trimming come from the DNA, and the V and J calls and clone size come from that table. The sample includes 64,000 or so clones, around 73% of them seen just once. Germline assignment: CDR1 SGHVS and CDR2 FQNEAQ. Trimming shortened V by 5 bases and J by 3 bases, and 8 bases separated the two germline ends. The CDR3 runs 13 residues. The chain has TRBV7-8 and TRBJ1-5, with D possibly matching TRBD1 (6 bases). The specimen sequenced was peripheral blood. This clonotype was sampled from a man aged 80 or over with acute or convalescent COVID-19. CDR3 residues: CASSEGVNQPQHF. CDR3 nucleotides: TGTGCCAGCAGCGAGGGGGTCAATCAGCCCCAGCATTTT.